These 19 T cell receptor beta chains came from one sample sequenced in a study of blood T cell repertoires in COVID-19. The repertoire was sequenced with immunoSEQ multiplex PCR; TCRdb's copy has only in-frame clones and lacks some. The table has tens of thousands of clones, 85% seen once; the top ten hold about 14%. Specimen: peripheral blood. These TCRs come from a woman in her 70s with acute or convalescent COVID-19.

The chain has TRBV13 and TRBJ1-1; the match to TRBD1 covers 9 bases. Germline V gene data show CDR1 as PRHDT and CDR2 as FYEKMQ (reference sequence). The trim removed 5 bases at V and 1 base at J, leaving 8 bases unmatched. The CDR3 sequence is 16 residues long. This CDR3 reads CASSQQGAWPNTEAFF. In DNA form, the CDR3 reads TGTGCCAGCAGCCAACAGGGGGCCTGGCCGAACACTGAAGCTTTCTTT.

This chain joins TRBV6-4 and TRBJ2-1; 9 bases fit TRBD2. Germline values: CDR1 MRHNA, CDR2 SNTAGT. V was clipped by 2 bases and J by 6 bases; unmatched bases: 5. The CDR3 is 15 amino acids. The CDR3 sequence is CASSDGGGVGNEQFF. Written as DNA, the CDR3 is TGTGCCAGCAGTGACGGCGGGGGGGTAGGCAATGAGCAGTTCTTC.

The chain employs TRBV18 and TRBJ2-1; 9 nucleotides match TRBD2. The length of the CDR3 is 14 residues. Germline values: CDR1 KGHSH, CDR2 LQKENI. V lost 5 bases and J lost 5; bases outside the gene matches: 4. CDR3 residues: CASSMLAGNNEQFF. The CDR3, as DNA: TGTGCCAGCTCAATGCTAGCGGGAAACAATGAGCAGTTCTTC.

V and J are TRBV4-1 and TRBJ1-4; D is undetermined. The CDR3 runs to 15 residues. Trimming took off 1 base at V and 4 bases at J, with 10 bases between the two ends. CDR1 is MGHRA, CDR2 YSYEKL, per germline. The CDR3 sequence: CASSQGSNYNEKLFF. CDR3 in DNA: TGCGCCAGCAGCCAAGGGTCTAATTATAATGAAAAACTGTTTTTT.

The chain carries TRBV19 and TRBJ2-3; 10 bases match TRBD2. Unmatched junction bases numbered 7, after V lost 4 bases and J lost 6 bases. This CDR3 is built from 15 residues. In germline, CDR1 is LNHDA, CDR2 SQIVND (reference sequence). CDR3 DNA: TGTGCCAGTAGTAACAGCGGGGGGGCCTGGGATACGCAGTATTTT. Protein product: CASSNSGGAWDTQYF.

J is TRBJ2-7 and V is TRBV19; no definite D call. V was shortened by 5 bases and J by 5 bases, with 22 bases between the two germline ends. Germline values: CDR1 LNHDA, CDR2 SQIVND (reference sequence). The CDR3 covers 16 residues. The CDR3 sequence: CASSVILSDIIDEQYV. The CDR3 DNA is TGTGCCAGTAGTGTTATCTTGAGTGACATAATCGACGAGCAGTACGTC.

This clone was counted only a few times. CDR3 protein: CASSSRGGSGANVLTF. For the CDR3, the DNA is TGTGCCAGCAGTTCAAGAGGGGGCTCTGGGGCCAACGTCCTGACTTTC. V gene TRBV6-5 combines with J gene TRBJ2-6; possibly TRBD1 for D (6 bases). Trimming cost V 4 bases and J 0 bases, with 10 bases left between them. Per the germline V gene, CDR1 is MNHEY and CDR2 is SVGAGI. This CDR3 region has 16 residues.

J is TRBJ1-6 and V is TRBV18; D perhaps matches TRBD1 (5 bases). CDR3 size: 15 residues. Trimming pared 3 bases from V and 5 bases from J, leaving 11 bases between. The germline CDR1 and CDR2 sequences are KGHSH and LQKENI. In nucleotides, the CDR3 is TGTGCCAGCTCACCCCAGGGAAGGGATAATTCACCCCTCCACTTT. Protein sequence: CASSPQGRDNSPLHF.

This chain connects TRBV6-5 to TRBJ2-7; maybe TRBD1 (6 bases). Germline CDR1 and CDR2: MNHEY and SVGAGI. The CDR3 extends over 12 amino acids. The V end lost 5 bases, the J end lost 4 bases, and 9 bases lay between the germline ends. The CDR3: CASSTQGYEQYV. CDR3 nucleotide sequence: TGTGCCAGCAGTACGCAGGGGTACGAGCAGTACGTC.

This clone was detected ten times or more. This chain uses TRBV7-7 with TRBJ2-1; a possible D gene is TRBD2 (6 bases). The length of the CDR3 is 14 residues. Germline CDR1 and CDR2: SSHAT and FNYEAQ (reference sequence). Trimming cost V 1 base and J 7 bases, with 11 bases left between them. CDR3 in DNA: TGTGCCAGCAGCTTAGTGCTGACTAGTAATGAGCAGTTCTTC. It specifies CASSLVLTSNEQFF.

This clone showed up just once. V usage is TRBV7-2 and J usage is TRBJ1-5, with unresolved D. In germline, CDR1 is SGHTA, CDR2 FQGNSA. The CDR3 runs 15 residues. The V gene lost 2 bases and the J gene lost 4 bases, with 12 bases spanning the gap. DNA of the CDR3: TGTGCCAGCAGCTTAATCTCACAGCCTAATCAGCCCCAGCATTTT. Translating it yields CASSLISQPNQPQHF. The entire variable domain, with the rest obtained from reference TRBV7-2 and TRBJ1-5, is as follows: GAGVSQSPSNKVTEKGKDVELRCDPISGHTALYWYRQSLGQGLEFLIYFQGNSAPDKSGLPSDRFSAERTGGSVSTLTIQRTQQEDSAVYLCASSLISQPNQPQHFGDGTRLSIL.

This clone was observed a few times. The CDR3, as DNA: TGTGCCAGCAGCCAAGGAGGTGCAACTAATGAAAAACTGTTTTTT. Its translation: CASSQGGATNEKLFF. V is TRBV3-1 (or the pseudogene TRBV3-2) and J is TRBJ1-4; unclear D gene. V shed 1 base and J shed 0 bases, with 6 bases lying between them. The CDR3 consists of 15 residues. Per the germline V gene, CDR1 is LGHDT and CDR2 is YNNKEL (reference sequence).

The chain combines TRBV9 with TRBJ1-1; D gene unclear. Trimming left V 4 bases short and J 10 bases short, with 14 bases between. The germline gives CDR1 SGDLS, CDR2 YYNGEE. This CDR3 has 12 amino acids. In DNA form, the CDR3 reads TGTGCCAGCAGCCCGAGCGGGCGGGTAGCTTTCTTT. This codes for CASSPSGRVAFF. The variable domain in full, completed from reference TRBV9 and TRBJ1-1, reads DSGVTQTPKHLITATGQRVTLRCSPRSGDLSVYWYQQSLDQGLQFLIQYYNGEERAKGNILERFSAQQFPDLHSELNLSSLELGDSALYFCASSPSGRVAFFGQGTRLTVV.

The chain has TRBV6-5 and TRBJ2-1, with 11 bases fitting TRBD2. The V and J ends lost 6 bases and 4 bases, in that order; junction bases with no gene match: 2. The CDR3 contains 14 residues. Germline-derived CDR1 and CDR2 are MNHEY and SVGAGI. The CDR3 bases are TGTGCCAGCAGGACTAGCGGGAAGTACAATGAGCAGTTCTTC. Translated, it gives CASRTSGKYNEQFF.

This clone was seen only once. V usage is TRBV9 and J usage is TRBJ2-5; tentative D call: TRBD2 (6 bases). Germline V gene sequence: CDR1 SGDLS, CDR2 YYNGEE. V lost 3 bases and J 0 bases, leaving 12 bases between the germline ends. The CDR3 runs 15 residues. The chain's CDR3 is CASSDGSGNQETQYF. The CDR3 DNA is TGTGCCAGCAGCGACGGTAGCGGAAACCAAGAGACCCAGTACTTC.

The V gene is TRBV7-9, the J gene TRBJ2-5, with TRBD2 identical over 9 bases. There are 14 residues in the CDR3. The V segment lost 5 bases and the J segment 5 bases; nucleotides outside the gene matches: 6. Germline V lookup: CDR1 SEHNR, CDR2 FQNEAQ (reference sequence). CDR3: CASSPGGGAETQYF. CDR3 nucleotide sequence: TGTGCCAGCAGCCCCGGCGGGGGGGCGGAGACCCAGTACTTC.

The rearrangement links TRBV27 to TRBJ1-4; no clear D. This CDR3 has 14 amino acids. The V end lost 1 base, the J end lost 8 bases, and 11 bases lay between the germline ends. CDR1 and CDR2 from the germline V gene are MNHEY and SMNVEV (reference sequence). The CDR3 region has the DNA TGTGCCAGCAGTTTATTACAACTACCGGAAAAACTGTTTTTT. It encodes CASSLLQLPEKLFF.

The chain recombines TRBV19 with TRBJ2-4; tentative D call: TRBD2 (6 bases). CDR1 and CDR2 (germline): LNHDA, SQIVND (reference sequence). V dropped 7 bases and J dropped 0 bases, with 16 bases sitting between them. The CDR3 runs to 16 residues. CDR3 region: CASIGGNALAKNIQYF. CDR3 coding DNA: TGTGCCAGTATTGGGGGGAACGCCCTAGCCAAAAACATTCAGTACTTC.

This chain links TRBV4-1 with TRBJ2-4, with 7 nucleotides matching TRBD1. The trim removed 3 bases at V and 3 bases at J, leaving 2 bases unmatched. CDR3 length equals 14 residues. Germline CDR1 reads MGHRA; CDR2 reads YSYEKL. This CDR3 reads CASSHQGDKNIQYF. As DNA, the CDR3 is TGCGCCAGCAGCCACCAGGGGGACAAAAACATTCAGTACTTC.